This T cell receptor beta chain was captured by sequencing in a study of blood T cell repertoires in COVID-19. Authors' methods: Amplifying reference gene primers gave estimates of nucleated cell counts. TCRdb keeps only in-frame clones here, not all; method: immunoSEQ multiplex PCR. That table is the source of V, J and clone size, and D and trimming were worked out from the DNA. The repertoire holds almost 100,000 clones, with more than 75% as singletons. This sequence was found in a man over 45 with acute or convalescent COVID-19. Sequenced sample: peripheral blood.

The CDR3 loop reads CASSTRLAGISYEQYF. The CDR3 DNA is TGTGCCAGCAGCACCCGACTAGCGGGCATATCCTACGAGCAGTACTTC. The gene calls are TRBV11-2 and TRBJ2-7; 10 bases match TRBD2. In germline, CDR1 is SGHAT, CDR2 FQNNGV. With V trimmed by 5 bases and J by 1 base, 8 bases remained unmatched. The CDR3 contains 16 residues.